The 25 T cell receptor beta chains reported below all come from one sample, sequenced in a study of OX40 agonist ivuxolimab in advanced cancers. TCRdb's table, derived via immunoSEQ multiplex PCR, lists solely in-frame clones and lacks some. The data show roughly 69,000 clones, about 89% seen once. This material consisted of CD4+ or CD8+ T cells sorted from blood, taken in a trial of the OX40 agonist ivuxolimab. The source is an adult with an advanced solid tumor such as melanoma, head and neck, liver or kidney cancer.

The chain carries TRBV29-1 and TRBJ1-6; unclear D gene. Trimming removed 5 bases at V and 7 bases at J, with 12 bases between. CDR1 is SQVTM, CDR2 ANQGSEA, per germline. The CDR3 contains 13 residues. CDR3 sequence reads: CSVSADQNSPLHF. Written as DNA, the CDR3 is TGCAGCGTTTCGGCAGATCAAAATTCACCCCTCCACTTT.

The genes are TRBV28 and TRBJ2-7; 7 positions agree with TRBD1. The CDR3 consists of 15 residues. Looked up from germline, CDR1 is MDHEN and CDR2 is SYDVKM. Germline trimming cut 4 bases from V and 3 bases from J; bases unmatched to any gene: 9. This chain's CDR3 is CASSSLDRDRYEQYF. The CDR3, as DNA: TGTGCCAGCAGTTCACTCGACAGGGACCGCTACGAGCAGTACTTC.

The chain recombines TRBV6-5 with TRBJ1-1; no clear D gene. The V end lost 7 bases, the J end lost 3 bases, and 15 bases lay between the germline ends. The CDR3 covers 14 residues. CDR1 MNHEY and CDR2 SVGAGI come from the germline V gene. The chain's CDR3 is CASIYRSGYTEAFF. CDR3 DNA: TGTGCCAGCATATACCGGTCCGGCTACACTGAAGCTTTCTTT.

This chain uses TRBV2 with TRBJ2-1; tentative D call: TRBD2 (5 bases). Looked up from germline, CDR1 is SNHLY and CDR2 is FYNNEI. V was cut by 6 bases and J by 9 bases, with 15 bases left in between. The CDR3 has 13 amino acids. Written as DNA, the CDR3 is TGTGCCAGCAGCGTAGAGAGGGTTTCTGAGCAGTTCTTC. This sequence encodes CASSVERVSEQFF.

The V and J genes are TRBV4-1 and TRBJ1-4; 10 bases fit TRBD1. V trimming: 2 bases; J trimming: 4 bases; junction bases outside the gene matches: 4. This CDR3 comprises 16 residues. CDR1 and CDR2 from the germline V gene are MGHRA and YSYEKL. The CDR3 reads CASSQIDRGLNEKLFF. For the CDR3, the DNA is TGCGCCAGCAGCCAAATAGACAGGGGGCTTAATGAAAAACTGTTTTTT.

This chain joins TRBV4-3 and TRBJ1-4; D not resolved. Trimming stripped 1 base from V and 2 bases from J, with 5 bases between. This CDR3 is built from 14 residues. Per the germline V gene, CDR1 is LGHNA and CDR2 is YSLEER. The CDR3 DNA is TGCGCCAGCAGCCAAGCGGTCACTAATGAAAAACTGTTTTTT. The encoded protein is CASSQAVTNEKLFF.

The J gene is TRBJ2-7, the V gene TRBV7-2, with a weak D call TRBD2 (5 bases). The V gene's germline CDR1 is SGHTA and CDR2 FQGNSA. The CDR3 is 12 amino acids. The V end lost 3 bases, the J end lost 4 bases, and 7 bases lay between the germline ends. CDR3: CASSFGLYEQYF. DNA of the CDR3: TGTGCCAGCAGCTTTGGACTTTACGAGCAGTACTTC.

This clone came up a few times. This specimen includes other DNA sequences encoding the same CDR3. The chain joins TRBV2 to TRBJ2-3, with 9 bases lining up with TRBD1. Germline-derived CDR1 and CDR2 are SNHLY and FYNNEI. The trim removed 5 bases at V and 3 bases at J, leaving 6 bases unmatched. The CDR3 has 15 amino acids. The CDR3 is CASSPGTGSTDTQYF. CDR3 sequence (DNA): TGTGCCAGCAGTCCCGGGACAGGGAGTACAGATACGCAGTATTTT.

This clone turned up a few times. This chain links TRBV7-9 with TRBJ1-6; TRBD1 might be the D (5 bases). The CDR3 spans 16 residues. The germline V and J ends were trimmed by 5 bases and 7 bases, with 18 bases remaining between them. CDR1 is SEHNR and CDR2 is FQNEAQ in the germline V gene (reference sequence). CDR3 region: CASSPWGEGRNSPLHF. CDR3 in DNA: TGTGCCAGCAGCCCATGGGGCGAAGGGAGGAATTCACCCCTCCACTTT.

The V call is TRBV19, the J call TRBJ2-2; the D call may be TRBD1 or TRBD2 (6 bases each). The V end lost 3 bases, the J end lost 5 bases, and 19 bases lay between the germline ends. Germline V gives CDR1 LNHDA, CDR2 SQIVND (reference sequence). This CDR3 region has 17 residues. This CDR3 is CASSIGGRPAGTGELFF. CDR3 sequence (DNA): TGTGCCAGTAGTATCGGGGGCAGGCCGGCCGGGACCGGGGAGCTGTTTTTT.

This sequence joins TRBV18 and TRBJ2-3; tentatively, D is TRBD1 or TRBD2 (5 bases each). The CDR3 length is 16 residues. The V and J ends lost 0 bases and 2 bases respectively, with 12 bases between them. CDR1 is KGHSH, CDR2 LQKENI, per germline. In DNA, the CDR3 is TGTGCCAGCTCACCACCGGGGGTGCGGCTCACAGATACGCAGTATTTT. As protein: CASSPPGVRLTDTQYF.

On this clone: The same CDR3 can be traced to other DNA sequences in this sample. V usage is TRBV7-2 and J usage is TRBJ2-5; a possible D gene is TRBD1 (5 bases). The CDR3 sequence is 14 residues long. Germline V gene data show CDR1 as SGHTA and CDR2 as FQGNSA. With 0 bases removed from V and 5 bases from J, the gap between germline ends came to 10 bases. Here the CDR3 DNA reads TGTGCCAGCAGCTTAGCGGGTCAGGGTGAGACCCAGTACTTC. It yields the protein CASSLAGQGETQYF.

This CDR3 reads CASSLVTSGTWRGNNEQFF. CDR3 coding DNA: TGCGCCAGCAGCTTGGTGACTAGCGGGACCTGGAGGGGAAACAATGAGCAGTTCTTC. The chain employs TRBV5-1 and TRBJ2-1, with 11 bases identical to TRBD2. CDR3 length: 19 residues. V gave up 0 bases and J gave up 5 bases; unmatched junction bases: 13. Germline V gene lookup returns CDR1 SGHRS and CDR2 YFSETQ.

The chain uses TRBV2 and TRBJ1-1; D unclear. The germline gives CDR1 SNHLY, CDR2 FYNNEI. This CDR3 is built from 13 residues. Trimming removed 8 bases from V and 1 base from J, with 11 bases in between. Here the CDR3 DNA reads TGTGCCAGCCATTCTACGGGGAACACTGAAGCTTTCTTT. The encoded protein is CASHSTGNTEAFF.

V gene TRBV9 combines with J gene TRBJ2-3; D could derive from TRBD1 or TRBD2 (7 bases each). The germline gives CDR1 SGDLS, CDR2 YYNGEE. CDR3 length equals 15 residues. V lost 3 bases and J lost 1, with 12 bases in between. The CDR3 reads CASSGGGGGTDTQYF. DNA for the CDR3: TGTGCCAGCAGCGGGGGAGGGGGCGGCACAGATACGCAGTATTTT.

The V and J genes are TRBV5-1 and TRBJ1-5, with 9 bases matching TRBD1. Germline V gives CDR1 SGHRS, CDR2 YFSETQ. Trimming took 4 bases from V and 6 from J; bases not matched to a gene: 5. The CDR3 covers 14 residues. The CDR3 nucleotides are TGCGCCAGCAGCGCGACAGGGGGAGGTCAGCCCCAGCATTTT. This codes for CASSATGGGQPQHF.

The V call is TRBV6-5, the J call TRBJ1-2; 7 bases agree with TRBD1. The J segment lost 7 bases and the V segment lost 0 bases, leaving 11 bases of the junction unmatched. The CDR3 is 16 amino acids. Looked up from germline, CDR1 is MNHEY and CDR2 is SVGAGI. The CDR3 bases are TGTGCCAGCAGTTACTCCCAGGGACAGTCCGGGCGTGGCTACACCTTC. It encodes CASSYSQGQSGRGYTF.

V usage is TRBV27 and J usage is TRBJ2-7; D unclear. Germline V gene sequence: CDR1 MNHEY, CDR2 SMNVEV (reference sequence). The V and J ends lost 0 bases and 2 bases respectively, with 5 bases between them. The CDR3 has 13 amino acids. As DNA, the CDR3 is TGTGCCAGCAGTTTATCCGTTACCTACGAGCAGTACTTC. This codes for CASSLSVTYEQYF.

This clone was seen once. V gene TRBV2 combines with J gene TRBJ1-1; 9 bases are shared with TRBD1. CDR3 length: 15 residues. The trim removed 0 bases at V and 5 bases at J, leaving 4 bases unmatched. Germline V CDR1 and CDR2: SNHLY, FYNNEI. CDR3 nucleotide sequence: TGTGCCAGCAGTGAAGCACAGGGGGCAAAGACTGAAGCTTTCTTT. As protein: CASSEAQGAKTEAFF.

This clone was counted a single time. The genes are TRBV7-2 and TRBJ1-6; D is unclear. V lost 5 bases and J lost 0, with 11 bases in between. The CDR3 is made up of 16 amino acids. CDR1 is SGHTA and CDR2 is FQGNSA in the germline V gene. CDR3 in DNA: TGTGCCAGCAGCGCAGGACTGAGCTCCTATAATTCACCCCTCCACTTT. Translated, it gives CASSAGLSSYNSPLHF.

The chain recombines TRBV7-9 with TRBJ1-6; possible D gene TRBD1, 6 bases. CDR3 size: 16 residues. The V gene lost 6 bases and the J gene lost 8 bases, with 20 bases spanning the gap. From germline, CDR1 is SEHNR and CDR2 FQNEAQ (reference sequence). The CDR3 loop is CASRPTGGAYDSPLHF. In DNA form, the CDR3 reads TGTGCCAGCAGACCTACCGGGGGGGCTTATGATTCACCCCTCCACTTT.

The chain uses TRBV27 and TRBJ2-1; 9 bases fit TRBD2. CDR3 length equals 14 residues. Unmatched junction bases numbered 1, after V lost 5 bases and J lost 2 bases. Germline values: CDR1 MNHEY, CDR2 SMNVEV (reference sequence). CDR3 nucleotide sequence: TGTGCCAGCAGTCCTAGCGGGACCTACAATGAGCAGTTCTTC. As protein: CASSPSGTYNEQFF.

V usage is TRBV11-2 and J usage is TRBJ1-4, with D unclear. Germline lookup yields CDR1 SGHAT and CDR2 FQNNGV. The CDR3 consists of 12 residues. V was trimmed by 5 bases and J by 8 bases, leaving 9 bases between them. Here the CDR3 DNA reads TGTGCCAGCAGCCATCCGGGCGAAAAACTGTTTTTT. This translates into CASSHPGEKLFF.

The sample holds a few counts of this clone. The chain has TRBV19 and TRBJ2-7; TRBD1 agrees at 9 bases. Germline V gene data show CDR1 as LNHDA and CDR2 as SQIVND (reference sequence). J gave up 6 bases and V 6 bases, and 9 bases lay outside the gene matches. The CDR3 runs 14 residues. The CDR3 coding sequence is TGTGCCAGTAGCTACACCGGGACAGGGCCCGAGCAGTACTTC. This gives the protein CASSYTGTGPEQYF.

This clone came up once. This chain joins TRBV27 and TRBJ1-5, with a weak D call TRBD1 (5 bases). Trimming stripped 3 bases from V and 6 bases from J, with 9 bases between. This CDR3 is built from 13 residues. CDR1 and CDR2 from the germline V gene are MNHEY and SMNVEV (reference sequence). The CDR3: CASSFRGSQPQHF. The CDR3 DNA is TGTGCCAGCAGTTTTCGGGGGAGTCAGCCCCAGCATTTT.